Listed below are T cell receptor beta chains from one sample, sequenced in a study of T cells in localized non-small cell lung cancer. Using immunoSEQ multiplex PCR, the repertoire was profiled, and TCRdb retains in-frame clones only, with some absent. Here the sample spans about 40,000 clones, more than 75% being singletons. The sequencing here drew on peripheral blood, taken before any cancer treatment. The receptors shown here come from a man aged 18 to 50 with stage I lung adenocarcinoma. Each CDR3 is given with its conserved first and last residue. The D gene is left open where the match is weak. Not every row has a clone size; where given, it reads once, few, many or a size class.

V gene	D gene	J gene	CDR3 length	clone size	CDR3 protein	CDR3 DNA
TRBV5-1	NA	TRBJ2-3	13	NA	CASSSPGEDTQYF	TGCGCCAGCAGCTCCCCAGGGGAGGATACGCAGTATTTT
TRBV27	TRBD1	TRBJ1-1	14	NA	CASSQGGVTTEAFF	TGTGCCAGCAGTCAGGGGGGGGTAACCACTGAAGCTTTCTTT
TRBV30	NA	TRBJ1-5	13	NA	CAWSVDSNQPQHF	TGTGCCTGGAGTGTCGATAGCAATCAGCCCCAGCATTTT
TRBV10-3	NA	TRBJ2-2	12	NA	CAISGHTGELFF	TGTGCCATCAGTGGACACACCGGGGAGCTGTTTTTT
TRBV4-3	NA	TRBJ2-3	15	few	CASSQGGGDTDTQYF	TGCGCCAGCAGCCAGGGGGGGGGCGACACAGATACGCAGTATTTT
TRBV7-9	NA	TRBJ1-2	15	NA	CASSPGISRSYGYTF	TGTGCCAGCAGCCCCGGCATAAGCAGGAGCTATGGCTACACCTTC
TRBV5-1	NA	TRBJ1-1	14	NA	CASSFGGENTEAFF	TGCGCCAGCAGCTTCGGAGGGGAGAACACTGAAGCTTTCTTT
TRBV5-4	NA	TRBJ2-2	16	NA	CASSLVYGARGGELFF	TGTGCCAGCAGCTTGGTGTATGGGGCAAGAGGCGGGGAGCTGTTTTTT
TRBV4-2	NA	TRBJ1-1	13	NA	CASSYQGNTEAFF	TGTGCCAGCAGCTATCAGGGGAACACTGAAGCTTTCTTT
TRBV7-7	NA	TRBJ2-2	14	NA	CASSLTGAAGELFF	TGTGCCAGCAGCTTAACCGGGGCCGCCGGGGAGCTGTTTTTT
TRBV6-5	NA	TRBJ2-1	14	NA	CASRSGTLYNEQFF	TGTGCCAGCAGATCCGGGACCCTATACAATGAGCAGTTCTTC
TRBV12-5	TRBD1	TRBJ2-5	18	NA	CASGLSPRSVQGAETQYF	TGTGCTAGTGGTTTGTCCCCCAGATCTGTACAGGGGGCCGAGACCCAGTACTTC
TRBV29-1	NA	TRBJ2-6	12	NA	CSVNSGANVLTF	TGCAGCGTCAACTCTGGGGCCAACGTCCTGACTTTC
TRBV7-2	NA	TRBJ1-5	15	NA	CASSSVHYSNQPQHF	TGTGCCAGCAGCTCAGTCCACTATAGCAATCAGCCCCAGCATTTT
TRBV5-1	TRBD1	TRBJ1-1	19	once	CASSLDPPGQLSVNTEAFF	TGCGCCAGCAGCTTGGACCCTCCGGGACAGTTAAGTGTGAACACTGAAGCTTTCTTT
TRBV6-6	NA	TRBJ2-1	12	NA	CASSNLGNEQFF	TGTGCCAGCAGCAACCTGGGGAATGAGCAGTTCTTC
TRBV6-5	TRBD1	TRBJ1-2	13	once	CASSPDRGHSYTF	TGTGCCAGCAGTCCGGACAGGGGGCATAGCTACACCTTC
TRBV5-1	NA	TRBJ2-7	14	NA	CASSYSRNAYEQYF	TGCGCCAGCAGCTACTCAAGAAACGCCTACGAGCAGTACTTC
TRBV10-3	NA	TRBJ1-1	13	once	CAISPPGGMEAFF	TGTGCCATCAGTCCACCTGGGGGGATGGAGGCTTTCTTT